Below are 32 T cell receptor beta chains sequenced from a single sample in a study of T cell clonality in common variable immunodeficiency. Measured with immunoSEQ multiplex PCR; TCRdb has only the in-frame clones, and not every one. The record shows 50,000 to 70,000 clones for this sample, with no singletons present. The sample was peripheral blood mononuclear cells. The receptors originated from a person between 18 and 75 years old in good health.

This clone was observed many times. Read coverage stops 3 residues before the CDR3 terminus; the germline J gene supplies the remainder. V is TRBV5-5 and J is TRBJ2-1; D gene unclear. CDR3 length: 15 residues. The V end was cut by 1 base, the J end by 0 bases, with 8 bases between. Germline assignment: CDR1 SGHKS and CDR2 YYEKEE (reference sequence). CDR3 DNA, as far as it was read: TGTGCCAGCAGCTTGTACCAGAGCTCCTACAATGAG. It codes for CASSLYQSSYNE. The CDR3 in full is CASSLYQSSYNEQFF.

This clone was recorded many times. The read stops 3 residues short of the end of the CDR3; the missing end is completed from the germline J gene. The chain employs TRBV19 and TRBJ2-3; a weak D match, TRBD1 (5 bases). Trimming took 6 bases from V and 0 from J, leaving 13 bases between them. Germline assignment: CDR1 LNHDA and CDR2 SQIVND (reference sequence). The CDR3 is 15 amino acids. The chain's CDR3 is CASSPGDSSTDTQYF. The DNA read from the CDR3 is TGTGCCAGTAGCCCCGGCGACAGCAGCACAGATACG.

The sample holds many counts of this clone. The read falls 3 residues short of the CDR3 end, and the missing part is taken from the germline J gene. This chain uses TRBV5-4 with TRBJ2-1; D is unresolved. The V gene lost 0 bases and the J gene lost 6 bases, with 4 bases spanning the gap. Looked up from germline, CDR1 is SGHNT and CDR2 is YYREEE (reference sequence). The CDR3 extends over 12 amino acids. The CDR3: CASSLGANEQFF. The DNA read from the CDR3 is TGTGCCAGCAGCTTGGGGGCCAATGAG.

This clone has a count of ten or more. The junction shows a germline mismatch at one end, possibly a read error. CDR3 DNA, as far as it was read: TGCGCCAGCAGCCAGGGAACAGGGGAGACCACAGATACG. It is translated as CASSQGTGETTDT. The entire CDR3 sequence reads CASSQGTGETTDTQYF. V gene TRBV4-2 combines with J gene TRBJ2-3; 7 bases fit TRBD1. The CDR3 end lies 3 residues beyond the end of the read and is filled in from the germline J gene. CDR1 and CDR2 from the germline V gene are LGHNA and YNFKEQ. CDR3 length equals 16 residues.

The table lists this clone with many counts. The DNA ends 3 residues before the CDR3 does, and the rest of the CDR3 is filled in from the germline J gene. The chain is built from TRBV20-1 and TRBJ2-3; D is perhaps TRBD2 (6 bases). Germline values: CDR1 DFQATT, CDR2 SNEGSKA (reference sequence). The CDR3 loop spans 14 amino acids. The CDR3 spells CSAGDASARQTQYF. CDR3 bases read: TGCAGTGCTGGGGACGCTAGCGCTCGACAGACG.

This clone was seen many times. The read gets to within 3 residues of the CDR3 end, and the germline J gene fills in the rest. J is TRBJ1-2 and V is TRBV2; 10 bases map to TRBD1. Germline lookup yields CDR1 SNHLY and CDR2 FYNNEI. The V and J ends lost 7 bases and 3 bases, in that order; junction bases with no gene match: 8. This CDR3 spans 15 amino acids. Here the CDR3 reads CASIPRQGAYYGYTF. The sequenced part of the CDR3 DNA is TGTGCCAGCATTCCCCGACAGGGGGCTTACTATGGC.

This clone was seen more than once but under ten times. The observed sequence ends 3 residues before the CDR3 terminus, with the missing tail filled in from the germline J gene. The chain has TRBV18 and TRBJ1-2; 10 nucleotides align to TRBD1. The CDR3 contains 14 residues. Per germline, CDR1 KGHSH and CDR2 LQKENI. The sequenced part of the CDR3 DNA is TGTGCCAGCTCAAACGGGGACAGGGGAAACATC. Translating it yields CASSNGDRGNI. The whole CDR3 region reads CASSNGDRGNIYTF.

This clone was found a few times. The missing CDR3 end, 3 residues past where the read stops, is filled in from the germline J gene. The genes are TRBV5-1 and TRBJ2-5, with D possibly TRBD2 on 5 matching bases. Trimming cost V 3 bases and J 5 bases, with 14 bases left between them. The germline V gene has CDR1 SGHRS and CDR2 YFSETQ. This CDR3 contains 14 residues. The CDR3 DNA, read in part, is TGCGCCAGCAGCTCATTGTCTACGGGGGAGACC. It yields the protein CASSSLSTGET. The full CDR3 protein reads CASSSLSTGETQYF. Drawing the rest from reference TRBV5-1 and TRBJ2-5, the complete variable domain is KAGVTQTPRYLIKTRGQQVTLSCSPISGHRSVSWYQQTPGQGLQFLFEYFSETQRNKGNFPGRFSGRQFSNSRSEMNVSTLELGDSALYLCASSSLSTGETQYFGPGTRLLVL.

This clone came up many times. Read coverage stops 3 residues before the CDR3 terminus; the germline J gene supplies the remainder. The chain recombines TRBV19 with TRBJ2-3; TRBD2 is a possible D gene (6 bases). The CDR3 has 12 amino acids. With 9 bases removed from V and 5 bases from J, the gap between germline ends came to 12 bases. Germline values: CDR1 LNHDA, CDR2 SQIVND (reference sequence). Incomplete CDR3 DNA: TGTGCCAGGGAGGGTTGTAAAGATACG. Its protein is CAREGCKDT. The whole CDR3 protein is CAREGCKDTQYF.

Ten or more counts support this clone. Read sequence stops 3 residues before the CDR3 end, and the germline J gene provides the missing end. This sequence joins TRBV20-1 and TRBJ1-5; 9 bases are a match to TRBD1. CDR3 length: 16 residues. Losses at the gene ends were 6 bases for V and 0 bases for J; bases not matched to a gene: 9. The V gene's germline CDR1 is DFQATT and CDR2 SNEGSKA (reference sequence). CDR3 in amino acids: CSASTGGLYSNQPQHF. Incomplete CDR3 DNA: TGCAGTGCGTCGACAGGGGGGTTATATAGCAATCAGCCC.

To note about this clone: The read comes to an end 3 residues before the CDR3 does, leaving the germline J gene to fill in the end. The chain employs TRBV30 and TRBJ2-4, with D perhaps matching TRBD2 (6 bases). Per germline, CDR1 GTSNPN and CDR2 SVGIG (reference sequence). CDR3 size: 15 residues. CDR3 sequence: CAWSVHRGGLDGQYF. The sequenced part of the CDR3 DNA is TGTGCCTGGAGTGTACATAGAGGAGGGTTGGATGGT.

This clone was picked up many times. The CDR3 sequence: CASSLAGNTEAFF. Incomplete CDR3 DNA: TGTGCCAGCAGCTTAGCAGGGAACACTGAA. The J gene is TRBJ1-1, the V gene TRBV7-9; D unresolved. Sequencing ends 3 residues short of the CDR3 end; the germline J gene provides the rest. Germline loops: CDR1 SEHNR, CDR2 FQNEAQ (reference sequence). The CDR3 consists of 13 residues. The ends were cut back, 0 bases at V and 1 base at J, with 3 bases in the middle.

This clone has at least ten counts. The CDR3 is cut off 3 residues early in the read; its end comes from the germline J gene. V is TRBV4-2 and J is TRBJ2-5; D is possibly TRBD2 (7 bases). The germline V gene has CDR1 LGHNA and CDR2 YNFKEQ. This CDR3 has 16 amino acids. The V end lost 0 bases, the J end lost 5 bases, and 16 bases lay between the germline ends. CDR3 DNA (partial): TGTGCCAGCAGCCAAGAGCAAGGGGGGGGCCCCGAGACC. This gives the protein CASSQEQGGGPET. The whole CDR3 region reads CASSQEQGGGPETQYF.

This clone was counted ten times or more. CDR3 sequence reads: CAWSLVPEHSPLHF. The part of the CDR3 DNA that was read is TGTGCCTGGAGTCTAGTCCCAGAACATTCACCC. The gene calls are TRBV30 and TRBJ1-6; D is unresolved. The CDR3 goes on 3 residues after the read ends, and that part is filled in from the germline J gene. Germline V lookup: CDR1 GTSNPN, CDR2 SVGIG (reference sequence). The CDR3 is 14 amino acids. V lost 2 bases and J lost 8, with 13 bases in between.

The sample holds many counts of this clone. The read finishes 3 residues shy of the CDR3 end, and the germline J gene is used to complete it. This chain uses TRBV3-1 (or the pseudogene TRBV3-2) with TRBJ2-3; D gene ambiguous. The germline V and J ends were trimmed by 0 bases and 2 bases, with 3 bases remaining between them. Germline-derived CDR1 and CDR2 are LGHDT and YNNKEL (reference sequence). This CDR3 has 13 residues. The CDR3: CASSQDNTDTQYF. CDR3 bases read: TGTGCCAGCAGCCAAGACAACACAGATACG.

About this clone: Sequencing ends 3 residues short of the CDR3 end; the germline J gene provides the rest. V usage is TRBV5-1 and J usage is TRBJ1-2; 8 bases fit TRBD1. In germline, CDR1 is SGHRS, CDR2 YFSETQ. This CDR3 spans 16 amino acids. CDR3 DNA, as far as it was read: TGCGCCAGCAGCTTCCCGCAAATGCCGGGACAGGAGGCC. Its translation: CASSFPQMPGQEA. The complete CDR3 protein is CASSFPQMPGQEAYTF. The full variable domain, in which reference TRBV5-1 and TRBJ1-2 provide the parts outside the CDR3, is KAGVTQTPRYLIKTRGQQVTLSCSPISGHRSVSWYQQTPGQGLQFLFEYFSETQRNKGNFPGRFSGRQFSNSRSEMNVSTLELGDSALYLCASSFPQMPGQEAYTFGSGTRLTVV.

This clone was picked up many times. Coverage ceases 3 residues before the CDR3 finishes, and the germline J gene fills in the end. V is TRBV5-1 and J is TRBJ1-1; a possible D gene is TRBD1 (6 bases). Germline CDR1 reads SGHRS; CDR2 reads YFSETQ. Between the trimmed V and J ends, which lost 4 bases and 2 bases, there was a span of 9 bases. The CDR3 has 13 amino acids. Incomplete CDR3 DNA: TGCGCCAGCAGCCTAGGGGGTAACACTGAA. Protein product: CASSLGGNTE. The full CDR3 is CASSLGGNTEAFF.

This clone appeared many times. The CDR3 end falls 3 residues outside the read, so it is completed with the germline J gene. The chain has TRBV6-4 and TRBJ1-5; D is uncertain. The CDR3 has 15 residues. The germline V and J ends were trimmed by 0 bases and 2 bases, with 8 bases remaining between them. Germline CDR1 and CDR2: MRHNA and SNTAGT. CDR3 DNA (partial): TGTGCCAGCAGTGACTCAGCCGGTGGCAATCAGCCC. The encoded protein is CASSDSAGGNQP. In full, the CDR3 is CASSDSAGGNQPQHF.

This clone came up many times. The CDR3 is cut off 3 residues early in the read; its end comes from the germline J gene. The V gene is TRBV11-2, the J gene TRBJ2-5, with a weak D call TRBD1 (6 bases). With 5 bases removed from V and 5 bases from J, the gap between germline ends came to 12 bases. CDR3 length equals 13 residues. Germline lookup yields CDR1 SGHAT and CDR2 FQNNGV. The sequenced part of the CDR3 DNA is TGTGCCAGCAGCCTATTTGACAGGGAGACC. Protein product: CASSLFDRET. The CDR3 as a whole reads CASSLFDRETQYF.

In this sample, this clone turned up a few times. The CDR3 is cut off 3 residues early in the read; its end comes from the germline J gene. The genes are TRBV5-1 and TRBJ2-7; 14 bases match TRBD2. Trimming cost V 1 base and J 2 bases; bases outside gene matches: 2. Germline CDR1 and CDR2: SGHRS and YFSETQ. The CDR3 extends over 16 amino acids. The CDR3 region is CASSLLGLAGAYEQYF. The CDR3 DNA, read in part, is TGCGCCAGCAGCTTGTTGGGACTAGCGGGAGCCTACGAG.

In this sample, this clone turned up a few times. The read is 3 residues too short to cover the CDR3 end, so that end is filled in from the germline J gene. The gene calls are TRBV7-9 and TRBJ2-2; no reliable D call. The CDR3 has 14 amino acids. CDR1 SEHNR and CDR2 FQNEAQ come from the germline V gene (reference sequence). CDR3 sequence reads: CASSLSPTNEKLFF. The sequenced CDR3 bases are TGTGCCAGCAGCTTATCCCCAACTAATGAAAAG.

This clone has at least ten counts. The read is 3 residues too short to cover the CDR3 end, so that end is filled in from the germline J gene. This rearrangement joins TRBV4-2 to TRBJ2-5; 9 nucleotides align to TRBD2. The CDR3 contains 16 residues. The J segment lost 4 bases and the V segment lost 0 bases, leaving 6 bases of the junction unmatched. CDR1 is LGHNA, CDR2 YNFKEQ, per germline. Partial CDR3 DNA: TGTGCCAGCAGCCAAGATTTAGCGGGAGCGAGAGAGACC. The encoded protein is CASSQDLAGARET. The whole CDR3 protein is CASSQDLAGARETQYF.

The table lists this clone with many counts. The read terminates 3 residues ahead of where the CDR3 ends, so the germline J gene completes it. V gene TRBV5-1 combines with J gene TRBJ2-6, with D perhaps matching TRBD1 (5 bases). The germline V and J ends were trimmed by 0 bases and 2 bases, with 6 bases remaining between them. Germline V gene data show CDR1 as SGHRS and CDR2 as YFSETQ. This CDR3 region has 15 residues. The CDR3 is CASSLVGAGANVLTF. CDR3 bases read: TGCGCCAGCAGCTTGGTAGGGGCTGGGGCCAACGTC.

In this sample, this clone turned up many times. The read ends 3 residues shy of where the CDR3 ends; the end is completed using the germline J gene. The chain has TRBV2 and TRBJ1-1; D is possibly TRBD1 (5 bases). Per the germline V gene, CDR1 is SNHLY and CDR2 is FYNNEI. Trimming removed 1 base from V and 4 bases from J, with 13 bases in between. The length of the CDR3 is 15 residues. The CDR3 reads CASSEVAGRSTEAFF. The covered CDR3 bases are TGTGCCAGCAGTGAAGTTGCGGGGCGAAGCACTGAA.

Concerning this clone itself: One base separates it from a far larger clone, so it is likely a read error. The read comes to an end 3 residues before the CDR3 does, leaving the germline J gene to fill in the end. The V gene is TRBV30, the J gene TRBJ1-6; D gene ambiguous. CDR3 length: 13 amino acids. CDR1 is GTSNPN and CDR2 is SVGIG in the germline V gene (reference sequence). CDR3 in amino acids: CVWSVQHNSPLHF. The covered CDR3 bases are TGTGTCTGGAGTGTACAGCACAATTCACCC.

To note about this clone: The DNA ends 3 residues before the CDR3 does, and the rest of the CDR3 is filled in from the germline J gene. The V call is TRBV19, the J call TRBJ2-4, with TRBD1 matching 7 bases. The CDR3 consists of 13 residues. CDR1 LNHDA and CDR2 SQIVND come from the germline V gene (reference sequence). The CDR3 sequence is CASSMGQNYGQYF. The sequenced part of the CDR3 DNA is TGTGCCAGTAGTATGGGACAGAACTATGGT.

The table lists this clone with many counts. The sequence runs out 3 residues before the end of the CDR3; the remainder is reconstructed from the germline J gene. The chain combines TRBV6-2 or TRBV6-3 with TRBJ1-5, with TRBD1 as a possible D gene (6 bases). The length of the CDR3 is 15 residues. Germline V gives CDR1 MNHEY, CDR2 SVGEGT. V gave up 6 bases and J gave up 4 bases, with 16 bases separating them. CDR3 sequence reads: CASRTPEGVNQPQHF. Partial CDR3 DNA: TGTGCCAGCAGAACGCCAGAGGGGGTTAATCAGCCC.

Ten or more counts support this clone. The observed sequence ends 3 residues before the CDR3 terminus, with the missing tail filled in from the germline J gene. The chain joins TRBV18 to TRBJ2-7, with no clear D. Per the germline V gene, CDR1 is KGHSH and CDR2 is LQKENI. The ends were cut back, 0 bases at V and 6 bases at J, with 12 bases in the middle. The CDR3 consists of 14 residues. The CDR3 region is CASSPPRVGSEQYF. CDR3 DNA (partial): TGTGCCAGCTCACCACCTAGGGTTGGGTCCGAG.

This clone was seen ten or more times. The CDR3 here is CAWNPGLRTTEAFF. The DNA read from the CDR3 is TGTGCCTGGAACCCGGGACTCAGAACCACTGAA. The chain employs TRBV30 and TRBJ1-1; possibly TRBD1 for D (5 bases). The sequenced fragment ends 3 residues before the CDR3 boundary, so the rest is inferred from the germline J gene. The CDR3 totals 14 residues. Per germline, CDR1 GTSNPN and CDR2 SVGIG (reference sequence). Trimming shortened V by 4 bases and J by 4 bases, and 16 bases separated the two germline ends.

This clone was seen at least ten times. The CDR3 end lies 3 residues beyond the end of the read and is filled in from the germline J gene. The V gene is TRBV4-2, the J gene TRBJ2-2; D possibly corresponds to TRBD2 (7 bases). The germline V gene encodes CDR1 LGHNA and CDR2 YNFKEQ. V was clipped by 4 bases and J by 1 base, with 16 bases between them. The CDR3 has 17 amino acids. The CDR3 reads CASSPIWEGQNTGELFF. The DNA read from the CDR3 is TGTGCCAGCAGCCCGATATGGGAGGGACAGAACACCGGGGAG.

This clone was detected many times. The observed sequence ends 3 residues before the CDR3 terminus, with the missing tail filled in from the germline J gene. The chain recombines TRBV12-3 or TRBV12-4 with TRBJ2-3; TRBD1 is a possible D gene (6 bases). This CDR3 contains 14 residues. The V end lost 2 bases, the J end lost 5 bases, and 11 bases lay between the germline ends. The CDR3 bases that were read are TGTGCCAGCAGTTTAAACCCACAGGGAGATACG. Protein sequence: CASSLNPQGDT. The full CDR3 reads CASSLNPQGDTQYF.

This clone showed up many times. The CDR3 goes on 3 residues after the read ends, and that part is filled in from the germline J gene. The chain uses TRBV19 and TRBJ1-5; 11 bases align to TRBD1. CDR1 LNHDA and CDR2 SQIVND come from the germline V gene (reference sequence). The V and J ends lost 4 bases and 6 bases, in that order; junction bases with no gene match: 8. CDR3 length: 16 amino acids. The CDR3 bases that were read are TGTGCCAGTAGTACCCGGACAGGGGGCGCGGGTCAGCCC. This codes for CASSTRTGGAGQP. The whole CDR3 is CASSTRTGGAGQPQHF.